The 9 T cell receptor beta chains given below trace back to one sample, sequenced in a study of T cells in Graves' hyperthyroidism and ophthalmopathy. Amplified regions were TCR beta CDR3 sequences from RNA transcripts. HTBI primers were employed in a first-round RT-PCR of the TCR CDR3. TCRdb used MiXCR to reprocess the multiplex PCR reads, holding one entry per CDR3 protein. The sample lists 700,000 to 950,000 distinct CDR3 sequences; roughly a third were seen once. The sample taken for sequencing was blood. Receptors originate from a woman in her forties with Graves' hyperthyroidism.

The table lists this clonotype with a few counts. The genes are TRBV12-3 or TRBV12-4 and TRBJ2-7; 12 bases are shared with TRBD1. This CDR3 spans 16 amino acids. V lost 4 bases and J lost 4; bases outside the gene matches: 8. The CDR3 region has the DNA TGTGCCAGCAGTTCCGGGACAGGGGGCGTAGGGTACGAGCAGTACTTC. It translates to CASSSGTGGVGYEQYF.

This clonotype was picked up a small number of times. The chain uses TRBV6-2 or TRBV6-3 and TRBJ1-2; D ambiguous. Germline V lookup: CDR1 MNHEY, CDR2 SVGEGT. V was clipped by 8 bases and J by 4 bases, with 17 bases between them. CDR3 length: 14 amino acids. The CDR3 region is CASGPGEPFYGYTF. CDR3 DNA: TGTGCCAGCGGTCCCGGCGAACCATTCTATGGCTACACCTTC.

This clonotype has more than one count but fewer than ten. The chain links TRBV6-5 to TRBJ1-2; D is uncertain. The CDR3 has 12 amino acids. The germline V gene encodes CDR1 MNHEY and CDR2 SVGAGI. V shed 4 bases and J shed 6 bases, with 9 bases lying between them. This CDR3 is CASSSGRDGYTF. CDR3 nucleotide sequence: TGTGCCAGCAGTTCCGGGAGGGATGGCTACACCTTC.

There are a few counts of this clonotype. The V and J genes are TRBV6-5 and TRBJ2-5; D gene uncertain. Germline values: CDR1 MNHEY, CDR2 SVGAGI. CDR3 length: 13 amino acids. The ends were cut back, 6 bases at V and 2 bases at J, with 10 bases in the middle. CDR3 in DNA: TGTGCCAGCAGAAACAGCCTTCAAGAGACCCAGTACTTC. Its protein is CASRNSLQETQYF.

V is TRBV7-2 and J is TRBJ1-6; 9 bases match TRBD1. The CDR3 runs 15 residues. V lost 9 bases to trimming and J lost 1 base; unmatched junction nucleotides: 4. Per the germline V gene, CDR1 is SGHTA and CDR2 is FQGNSA. The CDR3: CASAGTGSYNSPLHF. The CDR3 bases are TGTGCCAGTGCCGGGACAGGGTCCTATAATTCACCCCTCCACTTT.

This clonotype has a count of ten or more. In DNA, the CDR3 is TGTGCCAGCAGTTTTTCCTTGGGCCGGTATGGCTACACCTTC. Translation gives CASSFSLGRYGYTF. This rearrangement joins TRBV12-3 or TRBV12-4 to TRBJ1-2; D is undetermined. Trimming pared 3 bases from V and 5 bases from J, leaving 13 bases between. The CDR3 runs to 14 residues.

The rearrangement joins TRBV6-5 to TRBJ1-1; perhaps TRBD1 as D (5 bases). This CDR3 is built from 16 residues. V lost 6 bases and J 2 bases, leaving 19 bases between the germline ends. CDR1 and CDR2 from the germline V gene are MNHEY and SVGAGI. CDR3 sequence: CASRIPRLQGNTEAFF. The CDR3 nucleotides are TGTGCCAGCAGAATCCCACGTTTGCAGGGAAACACTGAAGCTTTCTTT.

This clonotype came up many times. This chain joins TRBV7-9 and TRBJ1-2; perhaps TRBD1 as D (6 bases). Germline-derived CDR1 and CDR2 are SEHNR and FQNEAQ (reference sequence). Trimming pared 5 bases from V and 4 bases from J, leaving 8 bases between. This CDR3 has 12 residues. The CDR3 reads CASSKDSYGYTF. As DNA, the CDR3 is TGTGCCAGCAGCAAGGACAGCTATGGCTACACCTTC.

Regarding this clonotype: A read error may explain this, as a much larger clone is one base away. The chain is built from TRBV4-2 and TRBJ1-1, with D hard to call. Germline V gene data show CDR1 as LGHNA and CDR2 as YNFKEQ. V lost 4 bases and J lost 8, with 8 bases in between. This CDR3 contains 11 residues. This chain's CDR3 is CASSLEEEAFF. The DNA for the CDR3 is TGTGCCAGCAGCCTTGAAGAGGAAGCTTTCTTT.